This TCR beta chain was captured in a study of tissue T cells after allogeneic stem cell transplantation. Study-wide findings and caveats: Tissue-detected TCR repertoire was only partly captured by blood and spleen T cells. Alloreactivity or antigen specificity of tissue TCRs was not determined; some clones might be host cells. The patient cohort was small and clinically heterogeneous, with limited sampling depth.

Only in-frame clones appear in the TCRdb table, and some are missing; sequencing was by immunoSEQ multiplex PCR. The profile shows 2,700 or so clones, approximately 59% of them singletons. This CDR3 is built from 11 residues. V dropped 5 bases and J dropped 6 bases, with 8 bases sitting between them. The germline V gene has CDR1 MNHEY and CDR2 SVGEGT. As to this clone: What it binds is unknown.

This research-autopsy study prospectively enrolled adult allogeneic hematopoietic cell transplant recipients with steroid-refractory graft-versus-host disease. The sample in question was ascending colon tissue, obtained at autopsy. The TCR was taken from an older male patient with steroid-refractory graft-versus-host disease after an allogeneic stem cell transplant. Some of these T cells may belong to the graft donor. The rearrangement links TRBV6-2 or TRBV6-3 to TRBJ2-7, with D possibly matching TRBD2 (6 bases). As DNA, the CDR3 is TGTGCCAGCAGTCACGGGGGCGAGCAGTACTTC. It yields the protein CASSHGGEQYF.